This entry describes one T cell receptor beta chain. Its target is unknown. The CDR3 consists of 13 residues. The V gene end was trimmed by 4 bases and the J gene end by 2 bases; junction bases not matched to a gene: 2. CDR1 and CDR2 from the germline V gene are PRHDT and FYEKMQ (reference sequence). The data originate from a study of cytomegalovirus exposure and HLA in healthy donors. In the PCR, 60 Vbeta and 13 Jbeta primers were used. Only in-frame clones appear in the TCRdb table, and some are missing; sequencing was by immunoSEQ multiplex PCR. The table has 110,000 or so clones, approximately 86% seen once. Study-wide points: An ancestry cluster, one associated with Asian ancestry, reportedly showed fewer N-insertions than the roughly 670-donor mean in a later analysis. The productive fraction for most TCR beta V segments was about 87% or about 30% in an earlier analysis.

The gene calls are TRBV13 and TRBJ2-7, with 7 bases fitting TRBD1. The material sequenced was PBMCs. The receptor was derived from a young man in good health and CMV-seronegative. CDR3 bases: TGTGCCAGCAGCTGGGGACAGACCTACGAGCAGTACTTC. Its translation is CASSWGQTYEQYF.